This note documents a single T cell receptor (beta chain) sequence. The junction differs from germline at one of its ends, possibly a read error. The sample carries other DNA sequences with the same CDR3. The CDR3 length is 13 residues. The V gene's germline CDR1 is MNHNS and CDR2 SASEGT. TCRdb's table, derived via immunoSEQ multiplex PCR, lists solely in-frame clones and lacks some. The sample shows about 61,000 clones, 97% of them seen only once. This record comes from a study of technical replicates of blood from a few donors. The chain couples TRBV6-1 to TRBJ1-2; D remains unclear. Specimen: T cells isolated from PBMCs. This receptor was identified in a human donor in good health. This chain's CDR3 is CASSEGGFYGYTF. CDR3 DNA: TGTGCCAGCAGTGAAGGAGGTTTCTATGGCTACACTTTC.